One T cell receptor beta chain is described in this entry. V was trimmed by 1 base and J by 3 bases, leaving 10 bases between them. CDR3 length: 16 residues. The V gene's germline CDR1 is SGHTA and CDR2 FQGNSA. The entry originates in a study of blood T cell repertoires in COVID-19. Per the study methods: Researchers report that nucleated cell counts were estimated from reference gene primer amplification. The data were produced by immunoSEQ multiplex PCR, yet TCRdb's version contains in-frame clones alone and is incomplete. That table is the source of V, J and clone size, and D and trimming were worked out from the DNA. Of fewer than 350,000 clones listed, around 86% are singletons.

This rearrangement joins TRBV7-2 to TRBJ1-6; D call uncertain. The sequence was obtained from a woman aged 60 to 75 with active or convalescent COVID-19. Sequenced material: peripheral blood. Here the CDR3 DNA reads TGTGCCAGCAGCTTAGACGCGGGTTACTATAATTCACCCCTCCACTTT. Its translation: CASSLDAGYYNSPLHF. Full variable domain (rest looked up from reference TRBV7-2 and TRBJ1-6): GAGVSQSPSNKVTEKGKDVELRCDPISGHTALYWYRQSLGQGLEFLIYFQGNSAPDKSGLPSDRFSAERTGGSVSTLTIQRTQQEDSAVYLCASSLDAGYYNSPLHFGNGTRLTVT.